The clone carrying this T cell receptor beta chain has more than one count but fewer than ten. Germline V CDR1 and CDR2: DFQATT, SNEGSKA (reference sequence). The ends lost 5 bases at V and 0 bases at J; junction bases unmatched: 11. CDR3 length equals 16 residues. This specimen belongs to a study of T cells in Graves' hyperthyroidism and ophthalmopathy. Amplification of TCR beta CDR3 regions was performed using RNA transcripts as template. First-round RT-PCR of the TCR CDR3 relied on the HTBI primer set. TCRdb reprocessed the multiplex PCR reads via MiXCR and lists one record per CDR3 protein. Found here are about 350,000 distinct CDR3 sequences, over 11% of them singletons; the top ten hold 20% to 25%.

The sequenced material came from blood. V usage is TRBV20-1 and J usage is TRBJ2-7, with 9 bases matching TRBD2. The sequence derives from a woman in her 30s with Graves' hyperthyroidism. The CDR3 bases are TGCAGTGCTGGCATCCCTTCTAGCGGGAACTCCTACGAGCAGTACTTC. It encodes CSAGIPSSGNSYEQYF.